This T cell receptor (beta chain) appears in the sequencing data of a study of Graves' ophthalmopathy and Graves' hyperthyroidism. RNA transcripts served as template for amplifying TCR beta CDR3 sequences. RT-PCR in the first round used HTBI primers; a second-round multiplex PCR followed. TCRdb redid the calling of the multiplex PCR reads with MiXCR, one entry per CDR3 protein. Among about 700,000 distinct CDR3 sequences listed, roughly 40% were seen once. This clonotype was recorded at least ten times. Germline trimming cut 8 bases from V and 2 bases from J; bases unmatched to any gene: 6. This CDR3 has 12 residues. Germline V gives CDR1 SQVTM, CDR2 ANQGSEA.

The TCR sequence derives from an adult man with Graves' ophthalmopathy. The genes are TRBV29-1 and TRBJ2-7; 7 nucleotides line up with TRBD1. The specimen sequenced was peripheral blood. CDR3 region: CSTRDSTYEQYF. In DNA, the CDR3 is TGCAGCACTAGGGACAGTACCTACGAGCAGTACTTC.